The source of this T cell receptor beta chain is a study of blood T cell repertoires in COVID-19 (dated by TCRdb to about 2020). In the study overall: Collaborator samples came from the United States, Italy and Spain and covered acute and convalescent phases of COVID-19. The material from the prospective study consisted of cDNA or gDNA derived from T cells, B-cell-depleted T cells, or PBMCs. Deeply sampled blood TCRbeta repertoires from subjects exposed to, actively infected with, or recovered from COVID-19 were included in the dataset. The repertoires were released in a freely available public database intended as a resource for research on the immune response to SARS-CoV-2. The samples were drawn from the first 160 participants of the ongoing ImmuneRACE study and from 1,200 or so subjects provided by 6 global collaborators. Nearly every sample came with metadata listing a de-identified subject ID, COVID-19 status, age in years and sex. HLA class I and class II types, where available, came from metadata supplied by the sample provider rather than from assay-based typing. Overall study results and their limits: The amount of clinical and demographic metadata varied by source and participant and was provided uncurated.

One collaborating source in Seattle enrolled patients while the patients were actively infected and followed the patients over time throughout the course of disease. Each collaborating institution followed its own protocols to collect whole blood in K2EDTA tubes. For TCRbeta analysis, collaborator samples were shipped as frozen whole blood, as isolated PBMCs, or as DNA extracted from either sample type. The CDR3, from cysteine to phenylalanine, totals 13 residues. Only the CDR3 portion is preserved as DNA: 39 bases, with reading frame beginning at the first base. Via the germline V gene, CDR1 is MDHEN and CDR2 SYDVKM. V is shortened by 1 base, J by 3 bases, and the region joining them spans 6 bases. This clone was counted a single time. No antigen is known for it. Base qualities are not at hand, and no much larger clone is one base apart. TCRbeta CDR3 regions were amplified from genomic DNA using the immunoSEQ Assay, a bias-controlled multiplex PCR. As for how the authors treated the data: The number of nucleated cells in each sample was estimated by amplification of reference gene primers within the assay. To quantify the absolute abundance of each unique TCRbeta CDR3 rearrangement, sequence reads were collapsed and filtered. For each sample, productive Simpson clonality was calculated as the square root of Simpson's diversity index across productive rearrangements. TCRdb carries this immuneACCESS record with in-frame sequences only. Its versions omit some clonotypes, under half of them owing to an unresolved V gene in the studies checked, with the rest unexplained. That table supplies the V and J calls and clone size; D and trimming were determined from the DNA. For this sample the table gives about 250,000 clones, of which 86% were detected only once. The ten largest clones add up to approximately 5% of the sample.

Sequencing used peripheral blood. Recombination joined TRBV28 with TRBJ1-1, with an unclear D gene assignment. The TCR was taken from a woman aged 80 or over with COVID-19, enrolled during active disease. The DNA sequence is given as TGTGCCAGCAGTTTATCTACGTACACTGAAGCTTTCTTT. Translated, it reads CASSLSTYTEAFF.